A single T cell receptor (beta chain) is shown here with its context. Its cognate antigen is unknown. This sample was taken from a study of cytomegalovirus exposure and HLA in healthy donors. Losses at the gene ends were 10 bases for V and 4 bases for J; bases not matched to a gene: 9. There are 13 residues in the CDR3. From germline, CDR1 is MNHEY and CDR2 SVGAGI. PCR used 60 Vbeta primers and 13 Jbeta primers. Repertoires were generated with immunoSEQ multiplex PCR, while TCRdb's copy carries only in-frame clones and drops some. This sample has fewer than 200,000 clones; around 80% occur once, and the top ten carry about 0.8%. Findings and caveats of the study: In most subjects, TCR beta sequences reportedly gave accurate predictions of HLA-A and HLA-B alleles. Later on, an analysis tied around 17,000 TCR beta sequences to HLA alleles at 0.05 false discovery rate. Further analysis was carried out later, and it showed several of the most significant clusters appearing linked to common viral pathogens. A later analysis linked a missense variant in DCLRE1C to the trimming of TCR beta V and J genes.

Sequencing was done on a sample of PBMCs. The chain recombines TRBV6-5 with TRBJ1-1, with TRBD1 matching 7 bases. The sequence was obtained from a woman between 18 and 29 years old in good health and CMV-seronegative. CDR3 DNA: TGTGCCATCAATGACAGGGTAGCCACTGAAGCTTTCTTT. Translation gives CAINDRVATEAFF.